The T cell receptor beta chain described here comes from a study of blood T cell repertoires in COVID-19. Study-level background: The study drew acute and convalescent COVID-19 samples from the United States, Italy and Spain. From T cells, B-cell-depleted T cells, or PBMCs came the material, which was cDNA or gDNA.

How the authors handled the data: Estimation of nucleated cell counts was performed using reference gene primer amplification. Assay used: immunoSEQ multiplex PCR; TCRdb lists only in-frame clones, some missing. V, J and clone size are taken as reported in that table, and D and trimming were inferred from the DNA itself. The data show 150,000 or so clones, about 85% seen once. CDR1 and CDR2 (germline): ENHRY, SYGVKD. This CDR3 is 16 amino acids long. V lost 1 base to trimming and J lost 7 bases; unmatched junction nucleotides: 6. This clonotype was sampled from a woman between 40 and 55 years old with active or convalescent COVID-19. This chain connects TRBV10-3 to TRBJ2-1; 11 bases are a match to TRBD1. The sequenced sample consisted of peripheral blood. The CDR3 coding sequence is TGTGCCATCAGTGAGTGGAGGACAGGGGGCTGGAATGAGCAGTTCTTC. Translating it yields CAISEWRTGGWNEQFF.